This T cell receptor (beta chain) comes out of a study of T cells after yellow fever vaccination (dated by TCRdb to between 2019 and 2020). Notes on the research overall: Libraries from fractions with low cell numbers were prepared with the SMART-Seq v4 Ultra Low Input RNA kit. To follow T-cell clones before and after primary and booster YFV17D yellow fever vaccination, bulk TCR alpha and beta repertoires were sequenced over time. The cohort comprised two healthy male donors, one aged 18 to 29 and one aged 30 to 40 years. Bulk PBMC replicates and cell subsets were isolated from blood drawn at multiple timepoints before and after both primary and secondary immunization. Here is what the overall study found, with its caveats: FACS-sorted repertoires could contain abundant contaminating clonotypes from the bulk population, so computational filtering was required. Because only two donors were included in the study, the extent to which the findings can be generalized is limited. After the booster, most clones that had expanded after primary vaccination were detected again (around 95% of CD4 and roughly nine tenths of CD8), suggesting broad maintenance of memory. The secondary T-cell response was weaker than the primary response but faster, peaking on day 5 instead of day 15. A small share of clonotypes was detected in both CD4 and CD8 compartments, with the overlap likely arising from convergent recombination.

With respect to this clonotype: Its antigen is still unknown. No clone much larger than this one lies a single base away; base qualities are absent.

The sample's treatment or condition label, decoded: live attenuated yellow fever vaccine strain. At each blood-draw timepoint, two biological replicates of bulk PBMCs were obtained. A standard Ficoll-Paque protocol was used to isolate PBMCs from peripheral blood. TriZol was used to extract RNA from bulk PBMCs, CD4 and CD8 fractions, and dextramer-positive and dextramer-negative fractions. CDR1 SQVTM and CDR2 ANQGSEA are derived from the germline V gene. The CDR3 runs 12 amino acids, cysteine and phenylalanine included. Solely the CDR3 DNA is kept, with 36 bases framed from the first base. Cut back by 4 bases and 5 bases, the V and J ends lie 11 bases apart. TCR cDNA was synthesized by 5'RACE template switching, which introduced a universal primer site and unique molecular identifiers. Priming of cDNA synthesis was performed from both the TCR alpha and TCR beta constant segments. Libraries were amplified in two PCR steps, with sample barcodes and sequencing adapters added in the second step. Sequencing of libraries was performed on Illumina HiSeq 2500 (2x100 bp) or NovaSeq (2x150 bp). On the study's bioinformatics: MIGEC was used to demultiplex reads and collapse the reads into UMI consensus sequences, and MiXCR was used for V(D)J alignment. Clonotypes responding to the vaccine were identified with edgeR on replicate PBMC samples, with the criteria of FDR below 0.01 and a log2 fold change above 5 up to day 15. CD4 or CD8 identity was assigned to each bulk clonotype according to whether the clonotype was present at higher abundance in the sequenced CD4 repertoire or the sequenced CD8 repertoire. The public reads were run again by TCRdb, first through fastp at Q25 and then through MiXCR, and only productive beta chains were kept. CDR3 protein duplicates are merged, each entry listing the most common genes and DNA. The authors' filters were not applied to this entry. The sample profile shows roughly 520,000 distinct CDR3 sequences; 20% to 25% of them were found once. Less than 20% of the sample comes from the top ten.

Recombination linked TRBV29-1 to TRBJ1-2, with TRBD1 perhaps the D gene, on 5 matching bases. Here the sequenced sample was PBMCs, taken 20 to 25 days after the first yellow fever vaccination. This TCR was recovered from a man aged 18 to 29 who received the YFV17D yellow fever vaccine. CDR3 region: CSVVTGGYGYTF. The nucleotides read TGCAGCGTTGTGACCGGGGGATATGGCTACACCTTC.